A selection of T cell receptor beta chains follows, all from one sample in a study of blood T cell repertoires in COVID-19. Only in-frame clones appear in the TCRdb table, and some are missing; sequencing was by immunoSEQ multiplex PCR. The sample holds some 320,000 clones, 85% seen once. What was sequenced was peripheral blood. The receptor set was obtained from a human donor in a cohort sampled during active COVID-19. Each CDR3 is given with its conserved first and last residue. The order of the fields is J gene, D gene, clone size, V gene, CDR3 DNA, CDR3 protein. D genes are given only for firm matches. The size entry is marked missing in some rows and otherwise reads once, few, many or a size class.

TRBJ1-4 | TRBD1 | - | TRBV25-1 | TGTGCCAGCAGTGAATGGGCAGGGGGCAATGAAAAACTGTTTTTT | CASSEWAGGNEKLFF
TRBJ1-1 | TRBD1 | - | TRBV13 | TGTGCCAGCAGCTTAGGACAGGGGATCACTGAAGCTTTCTTT | CASSLGQGITEAFF
TRBJ1-5 | - | - | TRBV7-8 | TGTGCCAGCAGCCTCCGGGGAGGGCCCAATCAGCCCCAGCATTTT | CASSLRGGPNQPQHF
TRBJ2-7 | - | - | TRBV7-9 | TGTGCCAGCACCCCAGGGTACTTC | CASTPGYF
TRBJ1-2 | TRBD1 | - | TRBV5-1 | TGCGCCAGCAGAATCGGGACAGGGGAAGGCTACACCTTC | CASRIGTGEGYTF
TRBJ2-1 | - | - | TRBV3-1/TRBV3-2 | TGTGCCAGCAGCCCCTTTAGGGGGGGCCGGAATGAGCAGTTCTTC | CASSPFRGGRNEQFF
TRBJ1-1 | - | once | TRBV19 | TGTGCCAGTAGCGCGGGATTCAACACTGAAGCTTTCTTT | CASSAGFNTEAFF
TRBJ1-2 | - | - | TRBV7-9 | TGTGCCAGCAGCACAGGGTTACGGAACTATGGCTACACCTTC | CASSTGLRNYGYTF
TRBJ1-5 | - | - | TRBV19 | TGTGCCAGTAGTTTACCCGACAGCCTCGGTCAGCCCCAGCATTTT | CASSLPDSLGQPQHF
TRBJ1-5 | - | few | TRBV27 | TGTGCCAGCCGTCAGGGGATCCAGCCCCAGCATTTT | CASRQGIQPQHF
TRBJ2-5 | TRBD2 | - | TRBV5-1 | TGCGCCAGCAGCTTGGGACTAGCGAGGGAGACCCAGTACTTC | CASSLGLARETQYF
TRBJ2-7 | - | few | TRBV6-5 | TGTGCCAGCAGACATCAGGGGTACGAGCAGTACTTC | CASRHQGYEQYF
TRBJ2-1 | TRBD1 | - | TRBV11-3 | TGTGCCAGCAGCCCCGCCGGGACAGGAGACAATGAGCAGTTCTTC | CASSPAGTGDNEQFF
TRBJ1-2 | - | - | TRBV19 | TGTGCCAGTACTGGGGCAGATCGGATTGGCTACACCTTC | CASTGADRIGYTF
TRBJ2-7 | TRBD1 | - | TRBV18 | TGTGCCAGCTCACCGACCCCGGCAGGGGGCGTGGGTGAGCAGTACTTC | CASSPTPAGGVGEQYF
TRBJ2-2 | TRBD2 | - | TRBV25-1 | TGTGCCAGCAGTGACATATCTAGCGGGATCCTCACCGGGGAGCTGTTTTTT | CASSDISSGILTGELFF
TRBJ2-2 | - | once | TRBV9 | TGTGCCAGCAGAGGACAGAAAATCACCGGGGAGCTGTTTTTT | CASRGQKITGELFF
TRBJ2-1 | TRBD2 | - | TRBV29-1 | TGCAGCGCCGTGCATAGCGGGGGGAATGAGCAGTTCTTC | CSAVHSGGNEQFF
TRBJ1-3 | - | - | TRBV5-6 | TGTGCCAGCAGCTTGGCGGGGTTTAGAAACACCATATATTTT | CASSLAGFRNTIYF
TRBJ2-2 | TRBD1 | - | TRBV29-1 | TGCAGCGTGGAGACAGGGGGCACCGGGGAGCTGTTTTTT | CSVETGGTGELFF
TRBJ1-5 | - | - | TRBV5-5 | TGTGCCAGCAGCAAGGACAGAGTTCAGCCCCAGCATTTT | CASSKDRVQPQHF
TRBJ2-3 | - | - | TRBV19 | TGTGCCAGTAGTATCTCCCCTGGACAGAGAGATACGCAGTATTTT | CASSISPGQRDTQYF
TRBJ1-2 | - | - | TRBV3-1/TRBV3-2 | TGTGCCAGCAGCCATTGGGGGCGAGAGGACTATGGCTACACCTTC | CASSHWGREDYGYTF
TRBJ2-1 | - | once | TRBV7-2 | TGTGCCAGCAGCTCGCTCCCGGGGGGCCGGTACAATGAGCAGTTCTTC | CASSSLPGGRYNEQFF
TRBJ1-1 | - | - | TRBV5-6 | TGTGCCAGCGGTTACCCCGGGCGGGCCACTGAAGCTTTCTTT | CASGYPGRATEAFF
TRBJ1-5 | - | few | TRBV6-2/TRBV6-3 | TGTGCCAGCAGTTACTACAGGAATAGCAATCAGCCCCAGCATTTT | CASSYYRNSNQPQHF
TRBJ1-5 | - | few | TRBV19 | TGTGCCAGTAGTATGCACGGTCCCAATCAGCCCCAGCATTTT | CASSMHGPNQPQHF
TRBJ1-2 | - | - | TRBV10-3 | TGTGCCATCGGGGGAAGGGAGGCTGGAGGCTACACCTTC | CAIGGREAGGYTF
TRBJ2-3 | TRBD1 | - | TRBV2 | TGTGCCAGCAGTGTGGACAGGGACACAGATACGCAGTATTTT | CASSVDRDTDTQYF
TRBJ1-1 | - | - | TRBV4-2 | TGTGCCAGCAGCCGAGACATGAACACTGAAGCTTTCTTT | CASSRDMNTEAFF
TRBJ2-1 | - | - | TRBV2 | TGTGCCAGCAATCGGGACTTGAGCTCCTACAATGAGCAGTTCTTC | CASNRDLSSYNEQFF
TRBJ2-3 | - | - | TRBV27 | TGTGCCAGCAGTTTAAGCCCAGATACGCAGTATTTT | CASSLSPDTQYF
TRBJ1-2 | - | - | TRBV28 | TGTGCCAGCAGCCCAGGGGACCAACTCTATGGCTACACCTTC | CASSPGDQLYGYTF
TRBJ1-2 | - | - | TRBV5-4 | TGTGCCAGCAGCTTGGCACAGGGCGATGGCTACACCTTC | CASSLAQGDGYTF
TRBJ2-3 | TRBD1 | - | TRBV11-3 | TGTGCCAGCAGCTTTTCCGGGACAGCCACAGATACGCAGTATTTT | CASSFSGTATDTQYF
TRBJ1-6 | TRBD1 | - | TRBV18 | TGTGCCAGCTCACACCGGGACAGGGGGAGCTCCTATAATTCACCCCTCCACTTT | CASSHRDRGSSYNSPLHF
TRBJ2-3 | - | - | TRBV18 | TGTGCCAGCTCGGCCACAGTTAGCACAGATACGCAGTATTTT | CASSATVSTDTQYF
TRBJ1-1 | - | - | TRBV7-8 | TGTGCCAGCAGCTTAGCGCGGCAGCAGAGCACTGAAGCTTTCTTT | CASSLARQQSTEAFF
TRBJ1-6 | - | - | TRBV14 | TGTGCCAGCAGCCAAGATCAGGGCTTCTCACCCCTCCACTTT | CASSQDQGFSPLHF
TRBJ1-1 | - | once | TRBV27 | TGTGCCAGCAGTCCACTAGGACGGAACACTGAAGCTTTCTTT | CASSPLGRNTEAFF
TRBJ1-4 | - | - | TRBV9 | TGTGCCAGCAGCGTAGCAGACAGTAAAGGGAAACTGTTTTTT | CASSVADSKGKLFF
TRBJ2-5 | TRBD2 | few | TRBV3-1/TRBV3-2 | TGTGCCAGCAGCCTAGCGGGGGGGCAAGAGACCCAGTACTTC | CASSLAGGQETQYF
TRBJ1-1 | TRBD1 | once | TRBV6-2/TRBV6-3 | TGTGCCAGCAGTTACCCCCGGGACAGCAGACTCGGGGTCACTGAAGCTTTCTTT | CASSYPRDSRLGVTEAFF
TRBJ2-2 | - | - | TRBV11-1 | TGTGCCAGCAGCTTAATAAGGGGGAAGAACACCGGGGAGCTGTTTTTT | CASSLIRGKNTGELFF
TRBJ2-4 | TRBD1 | - | TRBV30 | TGTGCCTGGAGTGGACAGGGAAACATTCAGTACTTC | CAWSGQGNIQYF
TRBJ1-1 | - | - | TRBV19 | TGTGCCAGTAGTATCGACAGGCTAAACACTGAAGCTTTCTTT | CASSIDRLNTEAFF
TRBJ1-2 | - | - | TRBV7-9 | TGTGCCAGCGCCCGAGGAGGGTATCTCTATGGCTACACCTTC | CASARGGYLYGYTF
TRBJ1-3 | - | - | TRBV12-3/TRBV12-4 | TGTGCCAGCAGGTCGGGGTCCGGAAACACCATATATTTT | CASRSGSGNTIYF
TRBJ2-3 | TRBD2 | - | TRBV24-1 | TGTGCCACCAGTGACCACGGGGGGACTAGCACAGATACGCAGTATTTT | CATSDHGGTSTDTQYF
TRBJ1-5 | TRBD1 | - | TRBV25-1 | TGTGCCAGCAGCGAAGGACAGGGCTACAATCAGCCCCAGCATTTT | CASSEGQGYNQPQHF
TRBJ1-1 | TRBD1 | - | TRBV2 | TGTGCCAGCAGCCAGGGACAGTTAGAAGCTTTCTTT | CASSQGQLEAFF
TRBJ2-1 | - | - | TRBV15 | TGTGCCACCAGCAGCATGACTGGAGGATCATACAATGAGCAGTTCTTC | CATSSMTGGSYNEQFF
TRBJ1-5 | - | - | TRBV19 | TGTGCCAGTAGTGTTCAGGGTACTCAGCCCCAGCATTTT | CASSVQGTQPQHF
TRBJ2-1 | TRBD2 | few | TRBV5-1 | TGCGCCAGCAGCGGCAGGGGACTAGATTCGACCAATGAGCAGTTCTTC | CASSGRGLDSTNEQFF
TRBJ1-1 | TRBD1 | - | TRBV7-9 | TGTGCCAGCAGCTTCTCTCAGGGGGCGCCTGGGGAGCCTTTCTTT | CASSFSQGAPGEPFF
TRBJ2-2 | - | - | TRBV2 | TGTGCCAGCAGTGATGTACTAGAGAGGCCCGGGGAGCTGTTTTTT | CASSDVLERPGELFF
TRBJ1-1 | - | - | TRBV5-4 | TGTGCCAGCAGCTTGGCCCGACGAGGCACTGAAGCTTTCTTT | CASSLARRGTEAFF
TRBJ1-2 | - | - | TRBV5-1 | TGCGCCAGCAGCCAGCCCCCCGCAGGGCTCTATGGCTACACCTTC | CASSQPPAGLYGYTF
TRBJ2-7 | - | few | TRBV19 | TGTGCCAGTAGTGCATTACCCGGAGGCGGCGAGCAGTACTTC | CASSALPGGGEQYF